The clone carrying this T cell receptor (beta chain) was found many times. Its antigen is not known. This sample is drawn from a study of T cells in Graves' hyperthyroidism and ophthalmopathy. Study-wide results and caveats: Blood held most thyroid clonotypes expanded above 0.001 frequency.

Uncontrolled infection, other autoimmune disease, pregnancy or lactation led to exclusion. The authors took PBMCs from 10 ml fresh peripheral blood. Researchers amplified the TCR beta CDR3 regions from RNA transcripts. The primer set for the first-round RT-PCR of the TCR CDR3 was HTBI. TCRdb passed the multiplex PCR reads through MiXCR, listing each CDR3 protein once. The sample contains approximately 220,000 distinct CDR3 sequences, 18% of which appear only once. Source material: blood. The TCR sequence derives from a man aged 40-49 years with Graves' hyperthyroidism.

In nucleotides, the CDR3 is TGTGCCAGCAGCTTGAGACAAGACACTGAAGCTTTCTTT. Its translation: CASSLRQDTEAFF. The chain links TRBV5-8 to TRBJ1-1; D is undetermined. The V gene's germline CDR1 is SGHTS and CDR2 YDEGEE. Trimming took 1 base from V and 3 from J, leaving 7 bases between them. This CDR3 has 13 amino acids. Filled out from reference TRBV5-8 and TRBJ1-1, the complete variable domain reads EAGVTQSPTHLIKTRGQQATLRCSPISGHTSVYWYQQALGLGLQFLLWYDEGEERNRGNFPPRFSGRQFPNYSSELNVNALELEDSALYLCASSLRQDTEAFFGQGTRLTVV.